Listed here are 10 T cell receptor beta chains from one sample, sequenced in a study of T-cell memory formation after mild COVID-19. TCRdb independently ran MiXCR on the 5' RACE reads; one entry per CDR3 protein. Among about 170,000 distinct CDR3 sequences listed, approximately 12% were seen once. The specimen was PBMCs or a T cell subset sorted from them (not recorded which). The receptors were sampled from a man younger than 35 who had mild COVID-19 (a few samples of this study predate the infection). Cell type and time point are not known.

This clonotype was seen ten or more times. J is TRBJ1-3 and V is TRBV9; weak D call: TRBD1 (5 bases). CDR1 and CDR2 (germline): SGDLS, YYNGEE. CDR3 size: 16 residues. V was clipped by 4 bases and J by 0 bases, with 14 bases between them. The CDR3 region has the DNA TGTGCCAGCAGCCCATTCGAGGGGAGCTCTGGAAACACCATATATTTT. Protein product: CASSPFEGSSGNTIYF.

The chain couples TRBV7-2 to TRBJ2-1, with unresolved D. Germline assignment: CDR1 SGHTA and CDR2 FQGNSA. This CDR3 has 15 residues. Trimming took 6 bases from V and 4 from J, leaving 16 bases between them. The DNA for the CDR3 is TGTGCCAGCAGTCCTCAGGTTGGGTCATACAATGAGCAGTTCTTC. Translation gives CASSPQVGSYNEQFF.

This clonotype turned up a few times. This chain uses TRBV5-1 with TRBJ2-5; TRBD2 matches 11 bases. The germline gives CDR1 SGHRS, CDR2 YFSETQ. V trimming: 1 base; J trimming: 1 base; junction bases outside the gene matches: 3. This CDR3 is built from 16 residues. The chain's CDR3 is CASSLLLAGAQETQYF. CDR3 nucleotide sequence: TGCGCCAGCAGCTTGCTACTAGCGGGGGCCCAAGAGACCCAGTACTTC.

This clonotype was found a few times. This chain links TRBV11-2 with TRBJ1-2; TRBD1 matches 8 bases. Germline CDR1 SGHAT, CDR2 FQNNGV. V lost 5 bases and J lost 7; bases outside the gene matches: 6. The CDR3 length is 13 residues. This CDR3 is CASSQDRGGGYTF. CDR3 sequence (DNA): TGTGCCAGCAGCCAAGACAGGGGAGGTGGCTACACCTTC.

In its sample, this clonotype was seen a few times. This chain links TRBV6-6 with TRBJ1-1, with a possible D match to TRBD1 (6 bases). V was pared by 2 bases and J by 13 bases, with 14 bases between. The CDR3 loop spans 12 amino acids. CDR1 is MNHNY and CDR2 is SVGAGI in the germline V gene (reference sequence). In nucleotides, the CDR3 is TGTGCCAGCAGTTACCTGGACAGAAGAGGTTTCTTT. Amino acids: CASSYLDRRGFF.

Many counts were recorded for this clonotype. The chain is built from TRBV5-4 and TRBJ2-5; TRBD2 aligns across 9 bases. V lost 2 bases to trimming and J lost 2 bases; unmatched junction nucleotides: 4. Germline V gene data show CDR1 as SGHNT and CDR2 as YYREEE (reference sequence). The CDR3 totals 15 residues. The CDR3 region has the DNA TGTGCCAGCAGCTTACCTAGCGGGATTCAAGAGACCCAGTACTTC. It translates to CASSLPSGIQETQYF.

This rearrangement joins TRBV6-1 to TRBJ2-7, with D tentatively TRBD2 (6 bases). The V end lost 7 bases, the J end lost 2 bases, and 15 bases lay between the germline ends. The CDR3 extends over 14 amino acids. The germline V gene has CDR1 MNHNS and CDR2 SASEGT. DNA for the CDR3: TGTGCCAGCAACCCTGCGGAGGGAGCCTACGAGCAGTACTTC. This gives the protein CASNPAEGAYEQYF.

This clonotype was seen at least ten times. This chain joins TRBV7-2 and TRBJ2-3; D uncertain. The germline V gene encodes CDR1 SGHTA and CDR2 FQGNSA. V lost 4 bases and J lost 4, with 9 bases in between. The CDR3 is 13 amino acids. Here the CDR3 DNA reads TGTGCCAGCAGCTCGGGCCCTCCAGATACGCAGTATTTT. Its protein is CASSSGPPDTQYF.

The table lists this clonotype with a few counts. The V gene is TRBV3-1, the J gene TRBJ2-7, with D unclear. The CDR3 extends over 14 amino acids. CDR1 and CDR2 (germline): LGHDT, YNNKEL (reference sequence). V lost 0 bases and J 5 bases, leaving 11 bases between the germline ends. Here the CDR3 reads CASSQDTLSDEQYF. The CDR3, as DNA: TGTGCCAGCAGCCAAGATACCCTATCGGACGAGCAGTACTTC.

At least ten counts were recorded for this clonotype. The V call is TRBV7-3, the J call TRBJ2-2; 12 bases fit TRBD2. Germline V gives CDR1 SGHTA, CDR2 FQGTGA. This CDR3 contains 15 residues. With V trimmed by 6 bases and J by 6 bases, 5 bases remained unmatched. The CDR3 DNA reads TGTGCCAGCAGTCCCCTAGCGGGGGGGGCCGGGGAGCTGTTTTTT. This encodes CASSPLAGGAGELFF. Full variable domain (missing parts from reference TRBV7-3 and TRBJ2-2): GAGVSQTPSNKVTEKGKYVELRCDPISGHTALYWYRQSLGQGPEFLIYFQGTGAADDSGLPNDRFFAVRPEGSVSTLKIQRTERGDSAVYLCASSPLAGGAGELFFGEGSRLTVL.